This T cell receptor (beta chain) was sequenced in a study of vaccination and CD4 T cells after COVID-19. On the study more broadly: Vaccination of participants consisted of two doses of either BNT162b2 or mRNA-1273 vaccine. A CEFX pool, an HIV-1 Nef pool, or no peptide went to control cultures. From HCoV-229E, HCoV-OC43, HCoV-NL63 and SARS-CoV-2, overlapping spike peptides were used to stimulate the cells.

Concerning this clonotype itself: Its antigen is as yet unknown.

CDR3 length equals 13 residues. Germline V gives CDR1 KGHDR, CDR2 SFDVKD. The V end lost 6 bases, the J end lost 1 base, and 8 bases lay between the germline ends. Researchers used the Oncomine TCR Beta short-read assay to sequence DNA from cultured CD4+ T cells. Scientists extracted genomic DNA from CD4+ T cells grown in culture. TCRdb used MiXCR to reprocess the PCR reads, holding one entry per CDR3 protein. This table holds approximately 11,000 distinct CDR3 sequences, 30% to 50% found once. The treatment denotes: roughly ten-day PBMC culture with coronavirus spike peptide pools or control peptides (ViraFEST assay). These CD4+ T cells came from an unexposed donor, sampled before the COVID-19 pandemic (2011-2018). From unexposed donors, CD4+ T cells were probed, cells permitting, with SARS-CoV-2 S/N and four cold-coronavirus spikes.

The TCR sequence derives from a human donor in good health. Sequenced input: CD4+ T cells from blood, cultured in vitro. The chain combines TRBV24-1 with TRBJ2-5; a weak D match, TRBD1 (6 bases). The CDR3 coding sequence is TGTGCCACCAGTCTCAGGGGCCAAGAGACCCAGTACTTC. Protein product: CATSLRGQETQYF.